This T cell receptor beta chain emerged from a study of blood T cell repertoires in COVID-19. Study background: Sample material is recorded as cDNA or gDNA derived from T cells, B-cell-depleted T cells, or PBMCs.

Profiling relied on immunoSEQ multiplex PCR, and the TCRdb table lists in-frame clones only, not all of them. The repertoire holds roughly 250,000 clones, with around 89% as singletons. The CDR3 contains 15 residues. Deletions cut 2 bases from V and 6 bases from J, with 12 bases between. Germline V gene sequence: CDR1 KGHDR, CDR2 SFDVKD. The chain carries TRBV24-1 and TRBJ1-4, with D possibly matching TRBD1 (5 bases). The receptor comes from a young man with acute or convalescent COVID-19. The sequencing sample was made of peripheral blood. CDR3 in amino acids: CATSDSRDAHEKLFF. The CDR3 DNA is TGTGCCACCAGTGATTCGCGGGACGCCCATGAAAAACTGTTTTTT.